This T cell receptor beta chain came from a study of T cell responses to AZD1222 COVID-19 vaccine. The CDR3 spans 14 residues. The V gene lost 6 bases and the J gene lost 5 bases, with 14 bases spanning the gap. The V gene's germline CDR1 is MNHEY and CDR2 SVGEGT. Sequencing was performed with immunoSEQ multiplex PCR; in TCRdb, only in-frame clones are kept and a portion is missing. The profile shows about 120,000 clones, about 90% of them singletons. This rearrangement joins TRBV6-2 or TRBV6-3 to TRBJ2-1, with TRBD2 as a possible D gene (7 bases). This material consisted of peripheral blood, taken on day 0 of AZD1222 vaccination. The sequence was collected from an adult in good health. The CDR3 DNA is TGTGCCAGCAGCCGGGGGGCCTGGGACAATGAGCAGTTCTTC. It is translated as CASSRGAWDNEQFF.